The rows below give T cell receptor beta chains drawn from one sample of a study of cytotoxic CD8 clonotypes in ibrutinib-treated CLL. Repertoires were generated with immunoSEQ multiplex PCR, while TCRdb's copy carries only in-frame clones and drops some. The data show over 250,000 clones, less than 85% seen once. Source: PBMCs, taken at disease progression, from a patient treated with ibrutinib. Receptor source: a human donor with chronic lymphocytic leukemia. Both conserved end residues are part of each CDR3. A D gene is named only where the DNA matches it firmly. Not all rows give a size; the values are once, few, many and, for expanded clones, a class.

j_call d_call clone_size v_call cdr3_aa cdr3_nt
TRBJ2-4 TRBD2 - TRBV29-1 CSVVEAGVHIQYF TGCAGCGTTGTAGAAGCGGGAGTCCACATTCAGTACTTC
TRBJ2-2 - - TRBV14 CASSQYKHSGELFF TGTGCCAGCAGCCAATACAAGCATTCCGGGGAGCTGTTTTTT
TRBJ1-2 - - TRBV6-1 CASSDSSGDGYTF TGTGCCAGCAGTGACAGCTCAGGAGATGGCTACACCTTC
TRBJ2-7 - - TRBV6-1 CASSERTDSLKQQYF TGTGCCAGCAGTGAAAGGACAGATAGCCTAAAACAGCAGTACTTC
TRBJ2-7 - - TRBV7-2 CASSLGPGSYEQYF TGTGCCAGCAGCTTAGGTCCAGGTTCCTACGAGCAGTACTTC
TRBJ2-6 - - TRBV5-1 CASRDGLDVLTF TGCGCCAGCAGGGACGGGCTCGACGTCCTGACTTTC
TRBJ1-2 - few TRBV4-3 CASSEGQGWNGYTF TGCGCCAGCAGTGAAGGGCAGGGGTGGAACGGCTACACCTTC
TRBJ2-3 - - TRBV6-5 CASSPLEWDTQYF TGTGCCAGCAGTCCCTTAGAGTGGGATACGCAGTATTTT
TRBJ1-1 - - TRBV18 CASSSTYRQNTEAFF TGTGCCAGCTCATCCACCTACAGGCAGAACACTGAAGCTTTCTTT
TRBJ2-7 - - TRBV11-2 CASSNRYSYEQYF TGTGCCAGCAGTAACAGGTACTCCTACGAGCAGTACTTC
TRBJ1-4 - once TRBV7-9 CASSAGRVGEKLFF TGTGCCAGCAGCGCAGGGCGGGTTGGTGAAAAACTGTTTTTT
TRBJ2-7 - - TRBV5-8 CASSLDLSGTSYEQYF TGTGCCAGCAGCTTGGACTTATCGGGGACTTCCTACGAGCAGTACTTC
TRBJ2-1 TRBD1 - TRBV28 CASSFAQGHEQFF TGTGCCAGCAGTTTCGCACAGGGGCATGAGCAGTTCTTC
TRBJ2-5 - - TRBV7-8 CASSLVPTGGLVAGGQETQYF TGTGCCAGCAGCTTAGTCCCGACAGGGGGCTTGGTAGCGGGGGGCCAAGAGACCCAGTACTTC
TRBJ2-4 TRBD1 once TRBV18 CASSHDRGGNIQYF TGTGCCAGCTCCCACGACAGGGGGGGAAACATTCAGTACTTC
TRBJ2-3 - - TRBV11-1 CASSLVKAPTDTQYF TGTGCCAGCAGCTTAGTGAAGGCACCCACAGATACGCAGTATTTT
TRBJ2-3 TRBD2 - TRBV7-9 CASSLDQGAGGNTDTQYF TGTGCCAGCAGCTTAGATCAGGGAGCGGGAGGGAACACAGATACGCAGTATTTT
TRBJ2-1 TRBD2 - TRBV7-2 CASSLGSGSLYNEQFF TGTGCCAGCAGCTTAGGTAGCGGGAGCCTCTACAATGAGCAGTTCTTC
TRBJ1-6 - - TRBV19 CASSIQGFGSPLHF TGTGCCAGTAGTATTCAGGGGTTCGGTTCACCCCTCCACTTT
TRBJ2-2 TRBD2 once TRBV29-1 CSVDLGSGGPNTGELFF TGCAGCGTGGATCTGGGTAGCGGGGGGCCGAACACCGGGGAGCTGTTTTTT
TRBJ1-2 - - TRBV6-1 CASSEWGAAGYTF TGTGCCAGCAGTGAATGGGGGGCAGCCGGCTACACCTTC
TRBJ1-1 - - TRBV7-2 CASSYMRGGSGITEAFF TGTGCCAGCAGCTACATGAGGGGAGGTAGTGGCATAACTGAAGCTTTCTTT
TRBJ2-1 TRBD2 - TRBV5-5 CASSFRRELLGQFF TGTGCCAGCAGCTTTCGGCGGGAGTTACTAGGGCAGTTCTTC
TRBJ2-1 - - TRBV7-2 CASSLGPSLGAYNEQFF TGTGCCAGCAGCTTAGGCCCGAGCTTGGGGGCCTACAATGAGCAGTTCTTC
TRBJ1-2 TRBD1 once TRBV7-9 CASSWGTGGRGYTF TGTGCCAGCAGCTGGGGGACAGGGGGCCGGGGCTACACCTTC
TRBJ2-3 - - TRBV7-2 CASSFYLAVADTQYF TGTGCCAGCAGCTTTTATCTGGCTGTGGCAGATACGCAGTATTTT
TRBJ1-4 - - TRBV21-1 CASSKVTDRANEKLFF TGTGCCAGCAGCAAAGTAACGGACAGGGCGAATGAAAAACTGTTTTTT
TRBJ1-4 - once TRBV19 CASSIGQGTIATNEKLFF TGTGCCAGTAGTATCGGCCAGGGAACCATTGCAACTAATGAAAAACTGTTTTTT
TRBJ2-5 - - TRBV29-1 CSVEAVITQYF TGCAGCGTTGAAGCAGTAATAACCCAGTACTTC
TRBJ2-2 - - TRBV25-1 CASSVKTEPTGELFF TGTGCCAGCAGTGTCAAGACAGAACCCACCGGGGAGCTGTTTTTT
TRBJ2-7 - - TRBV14 CASRQTGDYEQYF TGTGCCAGCAGGCAGACGGGTGACTACGAGCAGTACTTC
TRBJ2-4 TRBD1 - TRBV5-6 CASSLWNSGQGGIQYF TGTGCCAGCAGCTTGTGGAACTCCGGACAGGGGGGCATTCAGTACTTC
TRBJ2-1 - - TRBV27 CASSSFRDDEQFF TGTGCCAGCAGTTCATTCCGGGACGACGAGCAGTTCTTC
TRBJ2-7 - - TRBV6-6 CASSRGGYEQYF TGTGCCAGCAGCCGGGGCGGCTACGAGCAGTACTTC
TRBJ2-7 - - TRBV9 CASSAAVGEQYF TGTGCCAGCAGCGCCGCGGTTGGCGAGCAGTACTTC
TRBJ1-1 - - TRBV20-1 CSAPNTEAFF TGCAGTGCCCCGAATACTGAAGCTTTCTTT
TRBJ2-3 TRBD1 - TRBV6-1 CASSEHRGDTQYF TGTGCCAGCAGTGAGCACAGGGGGGATACGCAGTATTTT
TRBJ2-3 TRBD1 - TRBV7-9 CASSGRTGTVGTDTQYF TGTGCCAGCAGCGGCAGAACAGGGACAGTTGGCACAGATACGCAGTATTTT
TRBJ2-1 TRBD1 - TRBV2 CASIPGTGLSYNEQFF TGTGCCAGCATTCCCGGGACAGGGCTCTCCTACAATGAGCAGTTCTTC
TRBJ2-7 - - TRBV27 CASRPLGRREQYF TGTGCCAGCCGGCCCCTAGGACGGCGCGAGCAGTACTTC
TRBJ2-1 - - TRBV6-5 CASGLGYYNEQFF TGTGCCAGCGGGCTGGGTTACTACAATGAGCAGTTCTTC
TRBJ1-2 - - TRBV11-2 CASSLGVLAGYTF TGTGCCAGCAGCTTAGGGGTGTTGGCTGGCTACACCTTC
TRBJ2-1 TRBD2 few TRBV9 CASSVGLAGAVGLYNEQFF TGTGCCAGCAGCGTCGGACTAGCGGGAGCAGTGGGGCTCTACAATGAGCAGTTCTTC
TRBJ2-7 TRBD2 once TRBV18 CASSPGLAGVPLSYEQYF TGTGCCAGCTCACCAGGGTTAGCGGGAGTCCCTCTCTCCTACGAGCAGTACTTC
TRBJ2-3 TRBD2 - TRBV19 CASSIGRGRDDTQYF TGTGCCAGTAGTATAGGTCGGGGGAGGGATGATACGCAGTATTTT
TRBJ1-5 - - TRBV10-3 CAISEGGASNQPQHF TGTGCCATCAGTGAGGGGGGCGCGTCAAATCAGCCCCAGCATTTT
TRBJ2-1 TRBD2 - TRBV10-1 CASTAGTSSYNEQFF TGCGCCAGCACAGCCGGGACTAGCAGCTACAATGAGCAGTTCTTC
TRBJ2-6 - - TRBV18 CASSQGTGANVLTF TGTGCCAGCTCACAGGGAACCGGGGCCAACGTCCTGACTTTC
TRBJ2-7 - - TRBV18 CASSLYWDAPQQYF TGTGCCAGCTCACTGTACTGGGATGCGCCTCAGCAGTACTTC
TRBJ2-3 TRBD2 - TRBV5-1 CASSLLAGGTSTDTQYF TGCGCCAGCAGCTTGCTAGCGGGGGGGACTAGCACAGATACGCAGTATTTT
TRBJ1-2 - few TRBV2 CASPTWGYTF TGTGCCAGCCCGACGTGGGGCTACACCTTC
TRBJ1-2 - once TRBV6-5 CASSPRAGLNYGYTF TGTGCCAGCAGCCCGAGAGCAGGACTTAACTATGGCTACACCTTC
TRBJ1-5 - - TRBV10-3 CAISESHLASQPQHF TGTGCCATCAGTGAGTCCCATTTGGCGAGTCAGCCCCAGCATTTT
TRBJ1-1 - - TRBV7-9 CASSLGGGTEAFF TGTGCCAGCAGCTTGGGGGGTGGCACTGAAGCTTTCTTT
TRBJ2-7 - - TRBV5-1 CASSLTYPGPTEVGQYF TGCGCCAGCAGCTTAACTTATCCGGGACCCACGGAGGTCGGGCAGTACTTC